This T cell receptor beta chain was identified in a study of shared clonotypes between healthy human individuals. The naive CD8 fraction comprised CD45RO-negative cells positively selected for CCR7 and excluded terminally differentiated effector memory CD45RA+ cells. Per the germline V gene, CDR1 is LNHNV and CDR2 is YYDKDF (reference sequence). The CDR3 spans 12 residues. V lost 0 bases to trimming and J lost 7 bases, with 4 bases between them. Study conclusions and caveats: How much donors shared clonotypes was expected to be affected by sequencing depth.

A remark on this clone: Antigen specificity is unknown.

The run depth of the assay was deep. Generated by immunoSEQ multiplex PCR, the TCRdb table keeps only in-frame clones and is missing some. This sample has about 800,000 clones; 95% to 97% occur once, and the top ten carry about 0.22%. The chain carries TRBV15 and TRBJ1-5; D is undetermined. The receptor's source is a man aged 25-40 years in good health. Sequenced input: naive CD8+ T cells sorted from blood. CDR3 amino acids: CATSRDAQPQHF. CDR3 coding DNA: TGTGCCACCAGCAGAGATGCCCAGCCCCAGCATTTT.